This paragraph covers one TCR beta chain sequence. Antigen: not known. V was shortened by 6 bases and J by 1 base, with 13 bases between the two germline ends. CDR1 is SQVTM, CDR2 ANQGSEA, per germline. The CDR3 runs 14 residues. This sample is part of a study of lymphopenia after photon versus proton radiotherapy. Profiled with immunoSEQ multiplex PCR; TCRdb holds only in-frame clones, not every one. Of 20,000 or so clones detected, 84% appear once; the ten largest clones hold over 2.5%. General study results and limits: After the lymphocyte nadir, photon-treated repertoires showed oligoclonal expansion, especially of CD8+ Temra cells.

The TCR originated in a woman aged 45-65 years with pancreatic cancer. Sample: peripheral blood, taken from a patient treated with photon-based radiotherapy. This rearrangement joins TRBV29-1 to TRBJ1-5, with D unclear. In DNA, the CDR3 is TGCAGCGTCGGAAGTCCAGGAAGCAATCAGCCCCAGCATTTT. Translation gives CSVGSPGSNQPQHF.